This TCR beta chain originates from a study of intratumoral heterogeneity in liver cancer. Turning to the overall study: Across the full approximately 15-patient cohort, most patients were male and the median age was 63 years. The study combined RNA-seq, DNA sequencing, TCR-seq and SNP array data from multiple regions of hepatocellular carcinoma specimens to study intratumor heterogeneity. Of the roughly 73 multiregional samples collected from 14 HCC patients in the overall cohort, 45 to 55 were tumoral regions and approximately 20 were adjacent nontumoral regions.

This clone has more than one count but fewer than ten. Its cognate antigen has yet to be identified. No much larger clonotype is one base removed from it; base qualities were not supplied. Samples with the label H were taken from distinct, geographically separated regions of the hepatocellular carcinoma nodule. All patients had early-stage hepatocellular carcinoma and received no therapy before surgical resection. Sampled areas lacked macroscopic evidence of necrosis or hemorrhage. TCR sequencing (ImmunoSeq) was performed on multiple regions from two patients. Frozen resection tissue samples were collected at a distance of at least 1 cm from each other. Genomic DNA was extracted from bulk tissue using the DNeasy blood and tissue kit. Using the immunoSEQ assay, the TCR beta chain CDR3 regions were sequenced from genomic DNA. Rearranged VDJ segments were amplified with primers that anneal to V and J segments. As for the authors' bioinformatics: The ImmunoSeq Analyzer software was used to calculate clonality and richness metrics. Fisher's exact test, supplemented by a beta-binomial method for added stringency, was applied to identify differentially abundant clones between regions. TCRdb limited this immuneACCESS table to in-frame rearrangements with V and J called. A share of clones is missing; checked studies link under half to unresolved V genes, and the rest is unexplained. V, J and clone size were drawn from that table, and D and trimming were deduced from the DNA. The sample includes 3,500 to 4,500 clones, with about 47% observed a single time. Less than 30% of the sample rests with the top ten.

Study-level results and caveats: No significant difference in overall T cell clonality was found between tumor regions within either sequenced patient. In each sequenced patient, tumor region a showed significantly more unique T-cell clonal expansions than tumor region b. The authors acknowledged a relatively low patient number and under-sampled tumor-infiltrating lymphocyte representation as limitations. TCR sequencing reportedly confirmed RNA-seq-based estimates of regional differences in tumor-infiltrating lymphocyte burden.

The trim is 5 bases for V and 0 bases for J, with a gap of 7 bases between the germline ends. The CDR3 runs 13 amino acids, cysteine and phenylalanine included. Only CDR3 DNA is held: 39 bases, read in frame from base 1. From a lookup of the germline V gene (reference sequence), CDR1 and CDR2 are SEHNR and FQNEAQ. Here the chain combines TRBV7-9 and TRBJ1-1; a confident D gene designation cannot be given. This receptor was obtained from a man between 65 and 85 years old with hepatocellular carcinoma. The sequencing here drew on tumor tissue, taken before any cancer treatment. CDR3 protein: CASSPHMNTEAFF. The sequence in DNA is TGTGCCAGCAGCCCACATATGAACACTGAAGCTTTCTTT.